A single sample is the source of the 22 T cell receptor beta chains below, sequenced in a study of T cell responses to AZD1222 COVID-19 vaccine (dated by TCRdb to the early 2020s). Sample time point, as interpreted from the label and publication: baseline before first vaccination. The library came from the immunoSEQ multiplex PCR assay. TCRdb mirrors the immuneACCESS table, restricted to in-frame sequences. Some clones are absent from its copies; in checked studies, under half trace to an unresolved V gene, and the reason for the others is unknown. The sample table records about 160,000 clones; around 90% of these occur just once. The ten largest clones represent approximately 2% of the sample. The sequenced sample was peripheral blood, obtained on day 0 of AZD1222 vaccination. These TCRs come from an adult in good health.

The gene calls are TRBV11-3 and TRBJ2-1, with 7 bases identical to TRBD1. Germline loops: CDR1 SGHNT, CDR2 YENEEA. This CDR3 is 13 amino acids long. The J segment lost 7 bases and the V segment lost 3 bases, leaving 3 bases of the junction unmatched. The CDR3 sequence is CASSFYRGNEQFF. In DNA, the CDR3 is TGTGCCAGCAGCTTCTACAGGGGAAATGAGCAGTTCTTC.

This clone was recorded once. This rearrangement joins TRBV7-7 to TRBJ2-1; 7 bases fit TRBD2. CDR3 length: 15 amino acids. V lost 5 bases to trimming and J lost 7 bases; unmatched junction nucleotides: 11. From germline, CDR1 is SSHAT and CDR2 FNYEAQ (reference sequence). CDR3 DNA: TGTGCCAGCAGCCTAACTAGCGCACCGGGGAATGAGCAGTTCTTC. Encoded protein: CASSLTSAPGNEQFF. Using reference TRBV7-7 and TRBJ2-1 for the parts outside the CDR3, the full variable domain is GAGVSQSPRYKVTKRGQDVTLRCDPISSHATLYWYQQALGQGPEFLTYFNYEAQPDKSGLPSDRFSAERPEGSISTLTIQRTEQRDSAMYRCASSLTSAPGNEQFFGPGTRLTVL.

The gene calls are TRBV28 and TRBJ1-3, with D unclear. This CDR3 spans 14 amino acids. V was cut by 2 bases and J by 1 base, with 6 bases left in between. Germline assignment: CDR1 MDHEN and CDR2 SYDVKM. The CDR3 is CASSLDGSGNTIYF. The CDR3 bases are TGTGCCAGCAGTTTAGACGGATCTGGAAACACCATATATTTT. Drawing the rest from reference TRBV28 and TRBJ1-3, the complete variable domain is DVKVTQSSRYLVKRTGEKVFLECVQDMDHENMFWYRQDPGLGLRLIYFSYDVKMKEKGDIPEGYSVSREKKERFSLILESASTNQTSMYLCASSLDGSGNTIYFGEGSWLTVV.

The rearrangement uses TRBV28 and TRBJ1-1; the D is unclear. Germline V gives CDR1 MDHEN, CDR2 SYDVKM. V lost 6 bases, J lost 1 base, and 12 bases lay in between. The CDR3 spans 14 residues. The CDR3 DNA sequence: TGTGCCAGCAGACTTAGGGCACAGAACACTGAAGCTTTCTTT. Its protein product is CASRLRAQNTEAFF.

The chain is built from TRBV7-8 and TRBJ1-2; D gene unclear. Germline V gene lookup returns CDR1 SGHVS and CDR2 FQNEAQ. The CDR3 totals 15 residues. Trimming pared 5 bases from V and 3 bases from J, leaving 16 bases between. CDR3 protein: CASSPEGRKHYGYTF. For the CDR3, the DNA is TGTGCCAGCAGCCCAGAGGGAAGGAAGCACTATGGCTACACCTTC.

This chain joins TRBV6-1 and TRBJ2-5; D is possibly TRBD1 (6 bases). Germline V lookup: CDR1 MNHNS, CDR2 SASEGT. The CDR3 loop spans 15 amino acids. V was shortened by 3 bases and J by 5 bases, with 16 bases between the two germline ends. The CDR3 DNA follows: TGTGCCAGCAGTGATATACAGGGCTGGGGTGAGACCCAGTACTTC. Residues: CASSDIQGWGETQYF.

The chain combines TRBV10-2 with TRBJ1-1; D uncertain. Germline values: CDR1 WSHSY, CDR2 SAAADI. The CDR3 is made up of 13 amino acids. The V end lost 2 bases, the J end lost 6 bases, and 10 bases lay between the germline ends. The CDR3 region has the DNA TGCGCCAGCAGTGAGGTCACTGGTTCTGAAGCTTTCTTT. This gives the protein CASSEVTGSEAFF.

The J gene is TRBJ2-7, the V gene TRBV30; D not certain. The germline gives CDR1 GTSNPN, CDR2 SVGIG (reference sequence). The CDR3 loop spans 12 amino acids. In nucleotides, the CDR3 is TGTGCGGCTCGATGGGTTGCCTACGAGCAGTACTTC. Residues: CAARWVAYEQYF.

The gene calls are TRBV5-4 and TRBJ1-6; the D is unclear. V was trimmed by 4 bases and J by 11 bases, leaving 16 bases between them. The CDR3 has 14 amino acids. Germline CDR1 reads SGHNT; CDR2 reads YYREEE (reference sequence). This CDR3 reads CASSTTDGWAPLHF. The CDR3 DNA sequence: TGTGCCAGCAGCACGACGGACGGCTGGGCACCCCTCCACTTT. The whole variable domain, remainder taken from reference TRBV5-4 and TRBJ1-6, is ETGVTQSPTHLIKTRGQQVTLRCSSQSGHNTVSWYQQALGQGPQFIFQYYREEENGRGNFPPRFSGLQFPNYSSELNVNALELDDSALYLCASSTTDGWAPLHFGNGTRLTVT.

Written as DNA, the CDR3 is TGTGCCAGCAGCCAAGGAATAGTGGTTAGTGAGGGCTACACCTTC. Its translation: CASSQGIVVSEGYTF. The chain uses TRBV3-1 (or the pseudogene TRBV3-2) and TRBJ1-2; unclear D gene. Germline loops: CDR1 LGHDT, CDR2 YNNKEL (reference sequence). The V end lost 1 base, the J end lost 8 bases, and 17 bases lay between the germline ends. The CDR3 is 15 residues long.

This rearrangement joins TRBV6-1 to TRBJ2-7, with D possibly TRBD2 on 5 matching bases. This CDR3 has 15 amino acids. Trimming stripped 0 bases from V and 0 bases from J, with 9 bases between. CDR1 and CDR2 (germline): MNHNS, SASEGT. The CDR3 reads CASSEAGGYSYEQYF. The CDR3 DNA reads as TGTGCCAGCAGTGAAGCTGGCGGGTACTCCTACGAGCAGTACTTC.

The chain couples TRBV10-3 to TRBJ2-7; 9 nucleotides line up with TRBD2. Trimming removed 6 bases from V and 1 base from J; junction bases left unmatched: 4. The length of the CDR3 is 14 residues. The V gene's germline CDR1 is ENHRY and CDR2 SYGVKD. The CDR3 spells CAIRNTSGSYEQYF. The CDR3 DNA follows: TGTGCCATCAGAAACACTAGCGGGTCCTACGAGCAGTACTTC.

V usage is TRBV7-2 and J usage is TRBJ2-1; a weak D match, TRBD1 (5 bases). The CDR3 is made up of 13 amino acids. Germline V gene sequence: CDR1 SGHTA, CDR2 FQGNSA. With 1 base removed from V and 13 bases from J, the gap between germline ends came to 14 bases. This CDR3 is CASSLGERGRQFF. CDR3 sequence (DNA): TGTGCCAGCAGCTTAGGAGAAAGGGGTAGACAGTTCTTC.

The chain links TRBV4-3 to TRBJ1-1; no clear D. Germline V gene sequence: CDR1 LGHNA, CDR2 YSLEER. The germline V and J ends were trimmed by 4 bases and 1 base, with 16 bases remaining between them. The CDR3 contains 16 residues. CDR3 in amino acids: CASSPTPTKTNTEAFF. CDR3 bases: TGCGCCAGCAGCCCTACGCCGACAAAAACGAACACTGAAGCTTTCTTT.

The V call is TRBV30, the J call TRBJ1-1, with D possibly being TRBD1 (6 bases). This CDR3 contains 13 residues. Germline CDR1 reads GTSNPN; CDR2 reads SVGIG (reference sequence). Trimming shortened V by 1 base and J by 5 bases, and 11 bases separated the two germline ends. Here the CDR3 DNA reads TGTGCCTGGAGTGCCAAGGGGGGTACTGAAGCTTTCTTT. Amino acids: CAWSAKGGTEAFF.

This CDR3 is CASSDRGGDEKLFF. The CDR3 nucleotides read TGTGCCAGTAGTGACAGGGGCGGGGATGAAAAACTGTTTTTT. V gene TRBV19 combines with J gene TRBJ1-4; 8 bases agree with TRBD1. The trim removed 5 bases at V and 6 bases at J, leaving 5 bases unmatched. The CDR3 totals 14 residues. Germline lookup yields CDR1 LNHDA and CDR2 SQIVND (reference sequence).

This chain uses TRBV6-1 with TRBJ2-2, with 7 bases that match TRBD2. The trim removed 5 bases at V and 5 bases at J, leaving 11 bases unmatched. The CDR3 length is 16 residues. Germline CDR1 and CDR2: MNHNS and SASEGT. CDR3 sequence reads: CASSKGAGAVTGELFF. The CDR3 region has the DNA TGTGCCAGCAGTAAAGGCGCGGGAGCGGTTACCGGGGAGCTGTTTTTT.

The chain joins TRBV30 to TRBJ2-7; the D gene is possibly TRBD2 (6 bases). Germline lookup yields CDR1 GTSNPN and CDR2 SVGIG (reference sequence). The CDR3 is 11 residues long. Trimming removed 3 bases from V and 6 bases from J, with 9 bases in between. CDR3 region: CAWRGGREQYF. The CDR3 coding sequence is TGTGCCTGGAGAGGAGGGCGCGAGCAGTACTTC.

This chain connects TRBV7-2 to TRBJ2-7; possible D gene TRBD1, 6 bases. Trimming took 5 bases from V and 4 from J, leaving 12 bases between them. CDR3 length: 13 amino acids. CDR1 SGHTA and CDR2 FQGNSA come from the germline V gene. For the CDR3, the DNA is TGTGCCAGCAGCCCTGGCAGGGGTTACGAGCAGTACTTC. It encodes CASSPGRGYEQYF.

The gene calls are TRBV7-8 and TRBJ1-2; tentatively, D is TRBD1 (5 bases). The CDR3 is 15 amino acids. The germline gives CDR1 SGHVS, CDR2 FQNEAQ. V lost 5 bases to trimming and J lost 1 base, with 14 bases between them. This CDR3 is CASSGDAGFNYGYTF. CDR3 DNA sequence: TGTGCCAGCAGCGGAGATGCAGGGTTTAACTATGGCTACACCTTC.

The rearrangement joins TRBV5-1 to TRBJ1-3; D remains ambiguous. The CDR3 loop spans 14 amino acids. V was trimmed by 4 bases and J by 0 bases, leaving 8 bases between them. In germline, CDR1 is SGHRS, CDR2 YFSETQ. This CDR3 reads CASSASASGNTIYF. The CDR3 DNA reads TGCGCCAGCAGCGCATCCGCCTCTGGAAACACCATATATTTT.

The gene calls are TRBV15 and TRBJ2-7; D gene uncertain. Germline-derived CDR1 and CDR2 are LNHNV and YYDKDF (reference sequence). V was shortened by 0 bases and J by 6 bases, with 6 bases between the two germline ends. The CDR3 has 12 amino acids. CDR3 sequence: CATSRDLGEQYF. DNA of the CDR3: TGTGCCACCAGCAGAGATCTTGGCGAGCAGTACTTC.